This TCR beta chain was documented in a study of blood T cells in healthy people across ages. Peripheral blood, around 10 milliliters per donor, was collected. Together with a sample-barcoded 5' primer, a J-beta primer mix was included in a second PCR lasting roughly 7 to 11 cycles. In TCRdb, the 5' RACE reads were re-called with MiXCR into one record per CDR3 protein. The data hold 650,000 to 1,000,000 distinct CDR3 sequences, with about 45% observed a single time. The trim removed 3 bases at V and 10 bases at J, leaving 4 bases unmatched. The CDR3 consists of 14 residues. Germline V gives CDR1 ENHRY, CDR2 SYGVKD. This clonotype was observed a few times.

The chain combines TRBV10-3 with TRBJ2-1; 12 nucleotides align to TRBD2. The receptor's source is an elderly man in good health. Material for sequencing was blood. Here the CDR3 reads CAISDLAGGEEQFF. In DNA form, the CDR3 reads TGTGCCATCAGTGATCTAGCGGGAGGGGAGGAGCAGTTCTTC.